The 7 T cell receptor beta chains given below trace back to one sample, sequenced in a study of T cell changes during pregnancy in multiple sclerosis. TCRdb's table, derived via immunoSEQ multiplex PCR, lists solely in-frame clones and lacks some. The sample carries about 74,000 clones, around nine tenths recorded once. The sequences come from peripheral blood, collected after pregnancy. These receptors all come from a female donor in good health, enrolled as a control in a pregnancy study.

The count of this clone is one. The J gene is TRBJ1-6, the V gene TRBV6-5; the D gene is possibly TRBD1 (5 bases). Germline CDR1 is MNHEY and CDR2 is SVGAGI. Trimming left V 6 bases short and J 10 bases short, with 16 bases between. CDR3 length: 14 amino acids. The CDR3 coding sequence is TGTGCCAGCAGCTCCGACAGAACCAGGTCACCCCTCCACTTT. This sequence encodes CASSSDRTRSPLHF.

The V call is TRBV2, the J call TRBJ2-5, with a tentative D call TRBD2 (5 bases). This CDR3 contains 13 residues. The V gene's germline CDR1 is SNHLY and CDR2 FYNNEI. V dropped 7 bases and J dropped 5 bases, with 14 bases sitting between them. Here the CDR3 DNA reads TGTGCCAGCAACGGCAGGCGGGTTGAGACCCAGTACTTC. It translates to CASNGRRVETQYF.

The gene calls are TRBV25-1 and TRBJ1-5, with 8 bases lining up with TRBD1. The V gene's germline CDR1 is MGHDK and CDR2 SYGVNS. The CDR3 covers 18 residues. The J segment lost 0 bases and the V segment lost 4 bases, leaving 11 bases of the junction unmatched. CDR3 residues: CASSVWDRSEDSNQPQHF. The CDR3, as DNA: TGTGCCAGCAGTGTTTGGGACAGGTCTGAGGATAGCAATCAGCCCCAGCATTTT.

The J gene is TRBJ2-5, the V gene TRBV11-2; TRBD1 might be the D (6 bases). The CDR3 loop spans 14 amino acids. The germline CDR1 and CDR2 sequences are SGHAT and FQNNGV. V lost 2 bases and J lost 5, with 12 bases in between. The CDR3 DNA sequence: TGTGCCAGCAGCTTAATGGGGGCACCCGAGACCCAGTACTTC. Translating gives CASSLMGAPETQYF.

This chain joins TRBV6-5 and TRBJ1-2; D gene uncertain. The V and J ends lost 5 bases and 7 bases respectively, with 17 bases between them. Germline lookup yields CDR1 MNHEY and CDR2 SVGAGI. This CDR3 is built from 14 residues. This CDR3 reads CASSRTWEGGGYTF. The DNA of the CDR3 is TGTGCCAGCAGTCGTACTTGGGAGGGTGGTGGCTACACCTTC.

The chain is built from TRBV9 and TRBJ2-3; 11 bases fit TRBD2. The CDR3 has 18 residues. Germline V gene lookup returns CDR1 SGDLS and CDR2 YYNGEE. Unmatched junction bases numbered 12, after V lost 0 bases and J lost 6 bases. The CDR3 region is CASSVDPGLAGGLDTQYF. CDR3 DNA sequence: TGTGCCAGCAGCGTAGATCCCGGGCTAGCGGGGGGATTGGATACGCAGTATTTT.

The chain carries TRBV19 and TRBJ2-5, with 9 nucleotides matching TRBD1. The CDR3 totals 13 residues. Germline CDR1 is LNHDA and CDR2 is SQIVND (reference sequence). V shed 10 bases and J 5 bases; nucleotides not matched to a gene: 8. CDR3 sequence (DNA): TGTGCCAACCCACAGGGGGCTGGGGAGACCCAGTACTTC. It specifies CANPQGAGETQYF.